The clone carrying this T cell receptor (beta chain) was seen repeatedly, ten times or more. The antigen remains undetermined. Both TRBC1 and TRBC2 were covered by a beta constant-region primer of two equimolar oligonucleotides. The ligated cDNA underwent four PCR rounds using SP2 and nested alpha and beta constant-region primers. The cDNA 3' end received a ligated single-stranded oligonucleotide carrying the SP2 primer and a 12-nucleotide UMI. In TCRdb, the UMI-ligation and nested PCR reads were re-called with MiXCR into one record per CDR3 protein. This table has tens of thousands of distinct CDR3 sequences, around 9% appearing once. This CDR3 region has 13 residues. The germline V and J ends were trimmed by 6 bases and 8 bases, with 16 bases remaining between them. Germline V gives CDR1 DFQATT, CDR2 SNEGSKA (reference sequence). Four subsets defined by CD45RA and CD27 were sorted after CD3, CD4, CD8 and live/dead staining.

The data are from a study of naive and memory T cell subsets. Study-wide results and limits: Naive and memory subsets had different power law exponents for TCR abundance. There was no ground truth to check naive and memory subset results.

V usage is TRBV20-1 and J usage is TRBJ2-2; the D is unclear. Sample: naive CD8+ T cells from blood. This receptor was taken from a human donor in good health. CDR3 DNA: TGCAGTGCCCCCGATTCCTCATGGGGGGAGCTGTTTTTT. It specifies CSAPDSSWGELFF.